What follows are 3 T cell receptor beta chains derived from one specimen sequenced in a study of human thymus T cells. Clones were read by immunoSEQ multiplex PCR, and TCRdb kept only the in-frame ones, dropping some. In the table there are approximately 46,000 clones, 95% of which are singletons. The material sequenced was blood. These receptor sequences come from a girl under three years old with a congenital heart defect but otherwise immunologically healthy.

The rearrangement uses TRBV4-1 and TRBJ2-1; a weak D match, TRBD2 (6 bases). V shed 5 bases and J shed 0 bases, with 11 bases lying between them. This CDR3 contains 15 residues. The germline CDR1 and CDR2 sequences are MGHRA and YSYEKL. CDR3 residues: CASSRAGSSYNEQFF. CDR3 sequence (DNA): TGCGCCAGCAGCAGGGCGGGGAGCTCCTACAATGAGCAGTTCTTC.

Written as DNA, the CDR3 is TGTGCCAGCTTTAAAAGAACCCTAGCGGGTGGGGACGAGCAGTACTTC. Its protein product is CASFKRTLAGGDEQYF. This chain connects TRBV21-1 to TRBJ2-7; TRBD2 is taken as the D call from the table, unchecked against the DNA. TRBV21-1 counts as a pseudogene. This CDR3 is built from 16 residues.

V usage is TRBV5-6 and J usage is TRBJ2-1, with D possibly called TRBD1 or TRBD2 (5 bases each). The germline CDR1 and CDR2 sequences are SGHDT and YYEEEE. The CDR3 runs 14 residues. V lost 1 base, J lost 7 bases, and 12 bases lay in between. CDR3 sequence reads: CASSLRGRGNEQFF. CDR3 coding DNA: TGTGCCAGCAGCTTGCGGGGAAGGGGTAATGAGCAGTTCTTC.